These T cell receptor beta chains were read from a single sample in a study of blood T cell repertoires in COVID-19. The assay was immunoSEQ multiplex PCR, and TCRdb's table has in-frame clones only and misses some. The data show 150,000 or so clones, 83% seen once. Sequenced: peripheral blood. These receptors were taken from a woman aged 60-75 years with COVID-19, enrolled during active disease. Both conserved end residues are part of each CDR3. A D gene is named only where the DNA matches it firmly. The size entry is marked missing in some rows and otherwise reads once, few, many or a size class.

len	abundance	v_gene	j_gene	d_gene	CDR3nt	CDR3aa
13	-	TRBV29-1	TRBJ1-1	-	TGCAGCGTTGGGACTGGCGTGGCGGGAGAAGCTTTCTTT	CSVGTGVAGEAFF
16	once	TRBV11-2	TRBJ1-6	-	TGTGCCAGCAGCGTATACAGGGAGCCCTATAATTCACCCCTCCACTTT	CASSVYREPYNSPLHF
13	-	TRBV19	TRBJ1-5	-	TGTGCCAGTAGCGTTACAGTAGATCAGCCCCAGCATTTT	CASSVTVDQPQHF
13	few	TRBV14	TRBJ2-5	-	TGTGCCAGCAGCCTGTGGGCAGGAGAGACCCAGTACTTC	CASSLWAGETQYF
12	-	TRBV12-3/TRBV12-4	TRBJ1-2	-	TGTGCCAGCAGTTTTCGGCGGGCGGGCTACACCTTC	CASSFRRAGYTF
15	-	TRBV7-8	TRBJ2-5	TRBD1	TGTGCCAGCAGCGCCCGTGACAGGGGGAAAGAGACCCAGTACTTC	CASSARDRGKETQYF
16	-	TRBV11-2	TRBJ1-2	TRBD1	TGTGCCAGCAGGCTTGTCATCCCGGGACAGGGGTATGGCTACACCTTC	CASRLVIPGQGYGYTF
15	few	TRBV18	TRBJ1-6	-	TGTGCCAGCTCCCCCGGGACAAGGGTAAATTCACCCCTCCACTTT	CASSPGTRVNSPLHF
16	-	TRBV6-6	TRBJ1-3	TRBD1	TGTGCCAGCAGTAAGGGACAGCCAGGCTCTGGAAACACCATATATTTT	CASSKGQPGSGNTIYF
15	once	TRBV7-3	TRBJ2-1	TRBD2	TGTGCCAGCAGCTCCGGACTAGCGGGGGGAGGTGAGCAGTTCTTC	CASSSGLAGGGEQFF
11	-	TRBV7-2	TRBJ2-7	-	TGTGCCAGCAGCCTATCCTACGAGCAGTACTTC	CASSLSYEQYF
11	-	TRBV5-5	TRBJ1-1	-	TGTGCCAGCAGCCAGAACACTGAAGCTTTCTTT	CASSQNTEAFF
15	-	TRBV3-1/TRBV3-2	TRBJ1-6	TRBD1	TGTGCCAGCAGCCAGATCTGGACAGGGAATTCACCCCTCCACTTT	CASSQIWTGNSPLHF
17	once	TRBV7-2	TRBJ2-7	TRBD2	TGTGCCAGCAGCTTACACGGAGGGACTAGCGGGTTGTACGAGCAGTACTTC	CASSLHGGTSGLYEQYF
13	-	TRBV11-2	TRBJ2-7	-	TGTGCCAGCAGCTTTCGCGGTACCTACGAGCAGTACTTC	CASSFRGTYEQYF
15	-	TRBV7-2	TRBJ1-3	-	TGTGCCAGCAGCTTAGCACTGTTCTCTGGAAACACCATATATTTT	CASSLALFSGNTIYF
14	-	TRBV6-5	TRBJ2-1	TRBD2	TGTGCCAGCAGCCTCGGGACTAGTTACAATGAGCAGTTCTTC	CASSLGTSYNEQFF